The 28 T cell receptor beta chains below were found in one sample sequenced in a study of blood T cells in healthy people across ages. Sample-barcoded 5' priming and a J-beta primer mix drove a second PCR of roughly 6 to 12 cycles. One entry per CDR3 protein, called by TCRdb with MiXCR from the 5' RACE reads. The sample lists 550,000 to 750,000 distinct CDR3 sequences, more than 20% seen once, with 3.5% to 4% in the top ten. Sequencing was carried out using blood. Source of these receptors: a man between 65 and 80 years old in good health.

The chain employs TRBV20-1 and TRBJ2-7; 11 nucleotides line up with TRBD1. Germline loops: CDR1 DFQATT, CDR2 SNEGSKA (reference sequence). The length of the CDR3 is 15 residues. Trimming cost V 3 bases and J 6 bases; bases outside gene matches: 10. The CDR3, as DNA: TGCAGTGCTAGGCCGGGACAGGGGGATCTTAGCGAGCAGTACTTC. It specifies CSARPGQGDLSEQYF.

This chain links TRBV3-1 with TRBJ2-7, with TRBD1 matching over 7 bases. The CDR3 consists of 15 residues. The V gene end was trimmed by 4 bases and the J gene end by 2 bases; junction bases not matched to a gene: 8. Looked up from germline, CDR1 is LGHDT and CDR2 is YNNKEL (reference sequence). CDR3 region: CASSPDPGQTYEQYF. The CDR3 DNA sequence: TGTGCCAGCAGCCCAGACCCGGGACAGACCTACGAGCAGTACTTC.

This clonotype was counted between two and nine times. The chain links TRBV29-1 to TRBJ2-3; 8 nucleotides match TRBD1. Germline trimming cut 3 bases from V and 3 bases from J; bases unmatched to any gene: 5. This CDR3 region has 14 residues. Germline V lookup: CDR1 SQVTM, CDR2 ANQGSEA. CDR3 DNA: TGCAGCGTTGACGGGACAGGCAATACAGATACGCAGTATTTT. Its translation: CSVDGTGNTDTQYF.

A single count supports this clonotype. Its ends do not fully match the called genes, so a read error is possible. This chain connects TRBV27 to TRBJ2-1, with TRBD2 identical over 9 bases. The CDR3 loop spans 16 amino acids. Germline CDR1 and CDR2: MNHEY and SMNVEV (reference sequence). The CDR3 sequence: CTSRMIAGDGHNEQFF. The CDR3 coding sequence is TGCACCAGCAGGATGATAGCGGGAGACGGACACAATGAGCAGTTCTTC.

The sample holds many counts of this clonotype. The chain combines TRBV3-1 with TRBJ1-4; D remains ambiguous. V was shortened by 1 base and J by 13 bases, with 10 bases between the two germline ends. CDR1 LGHDT and CDR2 YNNKEL come from the germline V gene (reference sequence). The CDR3 runs to 12 residues. As DNA, the CDR3 is TGTGCCAGCAGCCAAGGACGGGATCGACTGTTTTTT. This codes for CASSQGRDRLFF.

Comments on this clonotype: A single base separates this from a much larger clone, so it may be a read error. This chain connects TRBV4-1 to TRBJ2-5; D is possibly TRBD1 (6 bases). The germline gives CDR1 MGHRA, CDR2 YSYEKL. The CDR3 length is 15 residues. Deletions cut 3 bases from V and 4 bases from J, with 15 bases between. DNA of the CDR3: TGCGCCAGCAGCCACGAGTGGGGGCACGGAGAGACCCAGTACTTC. It encodes CASSHEWGHGETQYF.

The chain links TRBV6-1 to TRBJ1-1; weak D call: TRBD1 (5 bases). The germline gives CDR1 MNHNS, CDR2 SASEGT. The CDR3 has 19 residues. The ends were cut back, 8 bases at V and 7 bases at J, with 35 bases in the middle. CDR3 in amino acids: CASPEARGSGPDSNLEAFF. Here the CDR3 DNA reads TGTGCCAGCCCCGAGGCTAGGGGCAGTGGTCCCGATTCAAACCTTGAAGCTTTCTTT.

Comments on this clonotype: One end of the junction fails to match germline, which may point to a read error. The chain couples TRBV10-3 to TRBJ1-1; D remains ambiguous. The CDR3 sequence is 14 residues long. Germline V gives CDR1 ENHRY, CDR2 SYGVKD. The CDR3 reads CAISESTQRTEAFF. CDR3 sequence (DNA): TGCGCCATCAGTGAGTCGACACAGAGGACTGAAGCTTTCTTT.

The chain couples TRBV29-1 to TRBJ2-7, with 8 bases aligning to TRBD2. V shed 7 bases and J 4 bases; nucleotides not matched to a gene: 9. Looked up from germline, CDR1 is SQVTM and CDR2 is ANQGSEA. The CDR3 loop spans 13 amino acids. The CDR3 protein is CSGGGGRTYEQYF. The DNA for the CDR3 is TGCAGCGGGGGCGGCGGGAGGACATACGAGCAGTACTTC.

The genes are TRBV28 and TRBJ2-1, with D tentatively TRBD2 (6 bases). The V end was cut by 4 bases, the J end by 0 bases, with 13 bases between. The CDR3 runs 16 residues. Germline loops: CDR1 MDHEN, CDR2 SYDVKM. The CDR3 loop reads CASSSPSGVSYNEQFF. CDR3 nucleotide sequence: TGTGCCAGCAGTTCGCCCTCGGGGGTCTCCTACAATGAGCAGTTCTTC.

This chain links TRBV28 with TRBJ2-3; either TRBD1 or TRBD2 may supply D (5 bases each). This CDR3 has 15 amino acids. Germline loops: CDR1 MDHEN, CDR2 SYDVKM. With 6 bases removed from V and 2 bases from J, the gap between germline ends came to 15 bases. As DNA, the CDR3 is TGTGCCAGCAGCCGCGAGGGGCGTTCCACAGATACGCAGTATTTT. Translated, it gives CASSREGRSTDTQYF.

V usage is TRBV7-9 and J usage is TRBJ1-3; D call uncertain. The CDR3 is 16 amino acids. V was pared by 5 bases and J by 0 bases, with 14 bases between. Germline V gene sequence: CDR1 SEHNR, CDR2 FQNEAQ (reference sequence). In nucleotides, the CDR3 is TGTGCCAGCAGCACCTACGGGCCCCTCTCTGGAAACACCATATATTTT. Encoded protein: CASSTYGPLSGNTIYF.

CDR3 loop: CASALDSYEQYF. The CDR3 DNA is TGTGCTAGTGCGCTAGACAGTTACGAGCAGTACTTC. The V call is TRBV12-5, the J call TRBJ2-7; TRBD1 might be the D (5 bases). The germline V gene encodes CDR1 LGHNT and CDR2 FRNRAP. Between the trimmed V and J ends, which lost 7 bases and 4 bases, there was a span of 11 bases. The CDR3 spans 12 residues.

In this sample, this clonotype turned up a few times. The V gene is TRBV6-1, the J gene TRBJ2-2, with TRBD1 matching over 8 bases. The J segment lost 4 bases and the V segment lost 6 bases, leaving 13 bases of the junction unmatched. The CDR3 contains 17 residues. CDR1 is MNHNS, CDR2 SASEGT, per germline. CDR3 amino acids: CASRALRTGRSTGELFF. The CDR3 DNA reads as TGTGCCAGCAGAGCACTTAGGACAGGGAGAAGCACCGGGGAGCTGTTTTTT.

The chain couples TRBV4-2 to TRBJ2-3; 8 bases line up with TRBD1. V lost 0 bases to trimming and J lost 7 bases; unmatched junction nucleotides: 0. From germline, CDR1 is LGHNA and CDR2 YNFKEQ. The CDR3 consists of 13 residues. The CDR3, as DNA: TGTGCCAGCAGCCAAGACAGGGGGCATACGCAGTATTTT. It specifies CASSQDRGHTQYF.

The J gene is TRBJ2-1, the V gene TRBV7-9, with 9 nucleotides matching TRBD1. Germline CDR1 reads SEHNR; CDR2 reads FQNEAQ (reference sequence). The CDR3 is made up of 15 amino acids. V shed 5 bases, J shed 2 bases, and the junction held 4 bases outside the gene matches. The CDR3 DNA reads as TGTGCCAGCAGCCGGGACAGGGTGGCCTACAATGAGCAGTTCTTC. Its translation: CASSRDRVAYNEQFF.

The gene calls are TRBV2 and TRBJ2-6, with 9 bases aligning to TRBD1. V lost 6 bases to trimming and J lost 0 bases; unmatched junction nucleotides: 6. This CDR3 contains 17 residues. From germline, CDR1 is SNHLY and CDR2 FYNNEI. CDR3 nucleotides: TGTGCCAGCAGCACGGACAGGGGACCCTCTGGGGCCAACGTCCTGACTTTC. Translation: CASSTDRGPSGANVLTF.

This clonotype occurred a few times. This sequence joins TRBV20-1 and TRBJ2-1; 7 bases are shared with TRBD2. Germline V gene sequence: CDR1 DFQATT, CDR2 SNEGSKA (reference sequence). The CDR3 has 14 residues. V lost 8 bases, J lost 5 bases, and 12 bases stayed unmatched. This CDR3 reads CSTAGLAENNEQFF. CDR3 coding DNA: TGCAGTACCGCCGGGCTAGCGGAGAACAATGAGCAGTTCTTC.

As DNA, the CDR3 is TGCAGTGCGAATGTTGAAGCAGATACGCAGTATTTT. Translating it yields CSANVEADTQYF. The chain is built from TRBV20-1 and TRBJ2-3, with D unclear. The CDR3 runs 12 residues. Germline loops: CDR1 DFQATT, CDR2 SNEGSKA (reference sequence). Trimming took 6 bases from V and 4 from J, leaving 11 bases between them.

The chain uses TRBV4-1 and TRBJ1-5; 8 bases align to TRBD1. The CDR3 spans 16 residues. The germline V gene has CDR1 MGHRA and CDR2 YSYEKL. V gave up 2 bases and J gave up 4 bases; unmatched junction bases: 7. The CDR3: CASSQIGTGGNQPQHF. Written as DNA, the CDR3 is TGCGCCAGCAGCCAAATTGGGACAGGTGGAAATCAGCCCCAGCATTTT.

This clonotype has a count of ten or more. The chain employs TRBV28 and TRBJ2-1; TRBD2 matches at 11 bases. The germline gives CDR1 MDHEN, CDR2 SYDVKM. CDR3 length equals 14 residues. Germline trimming cut 10 bases from V and 10 bases from J; bases unmatched to any gene: 12. The CDR3: CATTGTSGRGEQFF. The CDR3 DNA reads as TGTGCCACTACCGGGACTAGCGGCCGAGGGGAGCAGTTCTTC.

This chain uses TRBV20-1 with TRBJ2-5, with 7 bases lining up with TRBD2. Trimming at V came to 0 bases and at J to 7 bases, leaving 11 bases not matched to a gene. The CDR3 has 15 amino acids. Germline V gene sequence: CDR1 DFQATT, CDR2 SNEGSKA (reference sequence). The CDR3 DNA reads as TGCAGTGCTAGAGATCTCCCCACTAGCGTGGCGACCCAGTACTTC. This codes for CSARDLPTSVATQYF.

The chain uses TRBV15 and TRBJ2-1; tentative D call: TRBD2 (5 bases). Germline V gene data show CDR1 as LNHNV and CDR2 as YYDKDF (reference sequence). V dropped 0 bases and J dropped 7 bases, with 13 bases sitting between them. The CDR3 runs 15 residues. DNA of the CDR3: TGTGCCACCAGCAGAGATCCGGCTAGCAGGAATGAGCAGTTCTTC. Residues: CATSRDPASRNEQFF.

The rearrangement links TRBV20-1 to TRBJ2-2, with 7 bases aligning to TRBD2. The CDR3 spans 16 residues. The germline V gene encodes CDR1 DFQATT and CDR2 SNEGSKA (reference sequence). V lost 0 bases, J lost 5 bases, and 9 bases stayed unmatched. CDR3 protein: CSARDRRGLVTGELFF. The CDR3 region has the DNA TGCAGTGCTAGAGATCGTCGAGGACTAGTGACCGGGGAGCTGTTTTTT.

This clonotype occurred a few times. This chain uses TRBV7-9 with TRBJ2-7; no clear D gene. CDR1 and CDR2 (germline): SEHNR, FQNEAQ (reference sequence). CDR3 length: 12 amino acids. Trimming removed 11 bases from V and 1 base from J, with 12 bases in between. The CDR3 DNA follows: TGTGCCTCAGGCACCTTTTCCTACGAGCAGTACTTC. It encodes CASGTFSYEQYF. The full variable domain, in which reference TRBV7-9 and TRBJ2-7 provide the parts outside the CDR3, is DTGVSQNPRHKITKRGQNVTFRCDPISEHNRLYWYRQTLGQGPEFLTYFQNEAQLEKSRLLSDRFSAERPKGSFSTLEIQRTEQGDSAMYLCASGTFSYEQYFGPGTRLTVT.

The V gene is TRBV28, the J gene TRBJ2-1; 7 bases line up with TRBD1. V was pared by 3 bases and J by 0 bases, with 8 bases of the junction left unmatched. This CDR3 comprises 17 residues. CDR1 and CDR2 from the germline V gene are MDHEN and SYDVKM. CDR3 sequence reads: CASSFLLTGSSYNEQFF. DNA for the CDR3: TGTGCCAGCAGTTTCCTCCTGACAGGGAGCTCCTACAATGAGCAGTTCTTC.

This clonotype was observed a handful of times. The chain uses TRBV20-1 and TRBJ1-2; 7 bases map to TRBD1. This CDR3 is built from 11 residues. From germline, CDR1 is DFQATT and CDR2 SNEGSKA (reference sequence). V shed 4 bases, J shed 7 bases, and the junction held 3 bases outside the gene matches. The CDR3 spells CSATGGFGYTF. The CDR3 region has the DNA TGCAGTGCTACAGGGGGGTTTGGCTACACCTTC.

J is TRBJ2-5 and V is TRBV13, with 12 bases that match TRBD1. The germline CDR1 and CDR2 sequences are PRHDT and FYEKMQ (reference sequence). Germline trimming cut 1 base from V and 11 bases from J; bases unmatched to any gene: 14. This CDR3 spans 17 amino acids. Here the CDR3 reads CASSLAAGQGASYKQYF. The CDR3 DNA follows: TGTGCCAGCAGCTTAGCCGCGGGACAGGGGGCCTCCTACAAGCAGTACTTC.